This TCR beta chain was observed in a study of early stage breast cancer tumors. For the study at large: Roughly 9.6-fold was the mean read coverage per sample. General study results and limits: Most shared enriched TCRB sequences were commonly generated ones. Bulk DNA sequencing of unsorted cells missed chain pairing and markers. Tumor and normal breast were distinguished via blood comparison in most of the 16 patients.

For this clone: The target antigen is unknown.

Only in-frame clones appear in the TCRdb table, and some are missing; sequencing was by immunoSEQ multiplex PCR. The table lists roughly 30,000 clones, roughly four fifths of them singletons, with 4.7% in the top ten. The germline V gene encodes CDR1 SGHTA and CDR2 FQGNSA. Trimming shortened V by 3 bases and J by 3 bases, and 9 bases separated the two germline ends. The CDR3 spans 14 residues. The specimen sequenced was blood. The chain links TRBV7-2 to TRBJ1-5; no definite D call. The source is a person aged 40-50 years with breast cancer. The CDR3 loop is CASSFKGINQPQHF. The CDR3 DNA is TGTGCCAGCAGCTTTAAGGGCATCAATCAGCCCCAGCATTTT.